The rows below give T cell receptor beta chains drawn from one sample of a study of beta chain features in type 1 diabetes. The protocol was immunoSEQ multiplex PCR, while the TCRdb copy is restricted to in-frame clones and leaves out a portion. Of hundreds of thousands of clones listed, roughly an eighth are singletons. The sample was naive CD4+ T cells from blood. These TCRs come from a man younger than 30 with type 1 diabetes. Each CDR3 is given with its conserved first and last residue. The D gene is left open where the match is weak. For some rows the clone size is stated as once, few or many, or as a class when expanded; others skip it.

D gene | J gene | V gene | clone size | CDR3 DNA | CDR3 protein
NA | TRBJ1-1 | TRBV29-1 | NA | TGCAGCGTTGATAGGCACCCCGCCACTGATGGGGAAGCTTTCTTT | CSVDRHPATDGEAFF
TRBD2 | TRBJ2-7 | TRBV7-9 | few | TGTGCCAGTACTAGCGGGGGGACCCCCTACGAGCAGTACTTC | CASTSGGTPYEQYF
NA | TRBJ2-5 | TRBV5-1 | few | TGCGCCAGCAGCCTGAGGGATGCGTACCAAGAGACCCAGTACTTC | CASSLRDAYQETQYF
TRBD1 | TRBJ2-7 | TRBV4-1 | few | TGCGCCAGCAGCCAAGATCGGGATACGGGACAGGGTAACGAGCAGTACTTC | CASSQDRDTGQGNEQYF
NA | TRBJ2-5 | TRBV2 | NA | TGTGCCAGCAGTGAAATGACAGCACAAGAGACCCAGTACTTC | CASSEMTAQETQYF
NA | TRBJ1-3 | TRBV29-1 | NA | TGCAGCGTTGCAGCTGGAAACACCATATATTTT | CSVAAGNTIYF
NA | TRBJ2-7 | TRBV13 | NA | TGTGCCAGCACTTTTGGAGGGGACCAAGCCCGGAACGAGCAGTACTTC | CASTFGGDQARNEQYF
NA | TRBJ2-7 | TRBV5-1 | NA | TGCGCCAGCAGTTTCGGTCACCAGATCTACGAGCAGTACTTC | CASSFGHQIYEQYF
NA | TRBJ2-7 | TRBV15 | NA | TGTGCCACCACTGTAGGGGGATTCGACGAGCAGTACTTC | CATTVGGFDEQYF
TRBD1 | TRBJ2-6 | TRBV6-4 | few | TGTGCCAGCGCTCGGACAGGGGTTACCAACGTCCTGACTTTC | CASARTGVTNVLTF
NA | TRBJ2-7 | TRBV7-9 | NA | TGTGCCAGCAGCTTAGAGTCGCGGGAGCAGTACTTC | CASSLESREQYF
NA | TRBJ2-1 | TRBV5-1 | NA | TGCGCCAGCAGCTTGGCACTAGCTGAGGTTTTGGTCTTC | CASSLALAEVLVF
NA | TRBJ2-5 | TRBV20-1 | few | TGCAGTGCTAGAGGGGATCGGGCCCAGTACTTC | CSARGDRAQYF
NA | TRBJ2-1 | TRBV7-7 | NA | TGTGCTAGCAGCCCGAGGGCAGGGAATAGTGAGCAGTTCTTC | CASSPRAGNSEQFF
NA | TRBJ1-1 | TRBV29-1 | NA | TGCAGCGCCTGGGGCCAGATGAACACTGAAGCTTTCTTT | CSAWGQMNTEAFF
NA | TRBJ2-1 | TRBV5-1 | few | TGCGCCAGCACCCCGGGGAGGATCCTAATCTACAATGAGCAGTTCTTC | CASTPGRILIYNEQFF
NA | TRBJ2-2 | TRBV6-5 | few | TGTGCCAGCAGTTACCGGCTTGAGGAGTATGTCCGGGAGCTGTTTTTT | CASSYRLEEYVRELFF
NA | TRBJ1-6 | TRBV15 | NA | TGTGCCACCAGCAGCTATACAGGGAACAATTCACCCCTCCACTTT | CATSSYTGNNSPLHF
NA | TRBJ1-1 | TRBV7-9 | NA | TGTGCCAGCAGCTTAGCGCTTCTCTTCTCAGAGAACACTGAAGCTTTCTTT | CASSLALLFSENTEAFF
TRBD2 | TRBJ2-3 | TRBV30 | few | TGTGCCTGGAGCGGGGAGGGGCGCACAGATACGCAGTATTTT | CAWSGEGRTDTQYF
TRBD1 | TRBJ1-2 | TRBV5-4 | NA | TGTGCCAGCAGCTTGGAGGGACAGGGCGATGGCTACACCTTC | CASSLEGQGDGYTF
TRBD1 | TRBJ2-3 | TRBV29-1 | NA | TGCAGCGTCCGGGGACAGGGGGATTTTGGAGATACGCAGTATTTT | CSVRGQGDFGDTQYF
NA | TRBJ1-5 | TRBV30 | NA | TGTGCCTGGGAATCAGCGGGGGACCAGCCCCAGCATTTT | CAWESAGDQPQHF